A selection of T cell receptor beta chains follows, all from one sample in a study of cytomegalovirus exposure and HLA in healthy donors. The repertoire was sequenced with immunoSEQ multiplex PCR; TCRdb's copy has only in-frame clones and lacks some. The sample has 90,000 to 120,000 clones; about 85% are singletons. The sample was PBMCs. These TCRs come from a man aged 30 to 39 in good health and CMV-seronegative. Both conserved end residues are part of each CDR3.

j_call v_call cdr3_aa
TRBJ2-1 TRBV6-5 CASRPGTSGNNEQFF
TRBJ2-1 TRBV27 CASRRRGKDEQFF
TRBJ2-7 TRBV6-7 CASDKDRPHGVRYF
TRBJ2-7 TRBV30 CAWIGTGQYEQYF
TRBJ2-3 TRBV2 CASRRDFRTGDTQYF
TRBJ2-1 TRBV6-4 CASSDSIGRARNEQFF
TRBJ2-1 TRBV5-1 CASSLAWGHNEQFF
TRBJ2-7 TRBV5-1 CASSSRLGTYEQYF
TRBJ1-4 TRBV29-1 CSGSEGNEKLFF
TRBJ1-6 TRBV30 CAWSSGALGNSPLHF
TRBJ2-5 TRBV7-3 CASSTWTGETQYF
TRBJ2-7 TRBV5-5 CASSRDRGNEQYF
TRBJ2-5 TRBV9 CASSVAGGPQETQYF
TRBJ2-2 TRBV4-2 CASSQLLEGSNTGELFF
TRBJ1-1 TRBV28 CASSPDRGSNTEAFF
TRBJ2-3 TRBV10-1 CASSEGGTSGRAQYF
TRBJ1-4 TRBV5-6 CASSPGTGKLFF
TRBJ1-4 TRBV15 CASTWEGEKLFF
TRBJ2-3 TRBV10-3 CAISESSRETDTQYF
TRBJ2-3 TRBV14 CASSHWTGVSTDTQYF
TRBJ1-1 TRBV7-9 CASSRGGGDGEAFF
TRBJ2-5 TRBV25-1 CASSKSAVEGLETQYF
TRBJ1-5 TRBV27 CASSLGRGMNVHF
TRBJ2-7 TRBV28 CASSEGSGPGAYEQYF
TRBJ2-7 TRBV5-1 CASSVPTYEQYF
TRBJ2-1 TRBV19 CASSRTRNNEQFF
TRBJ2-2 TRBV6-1 CASRGVGGSSGELFF
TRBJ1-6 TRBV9 CASSTTGQGKGALHF
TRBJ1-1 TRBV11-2 CASTSSEGLYTEAFF
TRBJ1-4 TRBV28 CASLSATNEKLFF
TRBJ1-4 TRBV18 CASSPPGQINEKLFF